This T cell receptor beta chain emerged from a study of cytomegalovirus exposure and HLA in healthy donors. Turning to the study itself: Of some 400 genotyped donors, approximately 84% clustered with self-reported Caucasian donors. Study results and caveats: A missense variant in DCLRE1C was later tied to TCR beta V- and J-gene trimming. The authors listed some 150 TCR beta chains as cytomegalovirus-associated. Accurate predictions that matched the HLA-A and HLA-B alleles of most subjects were reportedly made from TCR beta sequences.

The PCR ran on 60 Vbeta and 13 Jbeta primers. Clones were read by immunoSEQ multiplex PCR, and TCRdb kept only the in-frame ones, dropping some. The sample lists over 85,000 clones, over 65% occurring once. Turning to this clone: What it binds is not known.

This CDR3 has 16 amino acids. Germline V gene lookup returns CDR1 SNHLY and CDR2 FYNNEI. Trimming at V came to 4 bases and at J to 3 bases, leaving 6 bases not matched to a gene. Specimen: PBMCs. The gene calls are TRBV2 and TRBJ2-3, with 11 bases lining up with TRBD2. This receptor was obtained from a woman under 40 in good health and CMV-seronegative. The CDR3 region has the DNA TGTGCCAGCAGTGCCTCCCTAGCGGGGGGAACAGATACGCAGTATTTT. Translated: CASSASLAGGTDTQYF. The variable domain in full, with the rest retrieved from reference TRBV2 and TRBJ2-3, is EPEVTQTPSHQVTQMGQEVILRCVPISNHLYFYWYRQILGQKVEFLVSFYNNEISEKSEIFDDQFSVERPDGSNFTLKIRSTKLEDSAMYFCASSASLAGGTDTQYFGPGTRLTVL.